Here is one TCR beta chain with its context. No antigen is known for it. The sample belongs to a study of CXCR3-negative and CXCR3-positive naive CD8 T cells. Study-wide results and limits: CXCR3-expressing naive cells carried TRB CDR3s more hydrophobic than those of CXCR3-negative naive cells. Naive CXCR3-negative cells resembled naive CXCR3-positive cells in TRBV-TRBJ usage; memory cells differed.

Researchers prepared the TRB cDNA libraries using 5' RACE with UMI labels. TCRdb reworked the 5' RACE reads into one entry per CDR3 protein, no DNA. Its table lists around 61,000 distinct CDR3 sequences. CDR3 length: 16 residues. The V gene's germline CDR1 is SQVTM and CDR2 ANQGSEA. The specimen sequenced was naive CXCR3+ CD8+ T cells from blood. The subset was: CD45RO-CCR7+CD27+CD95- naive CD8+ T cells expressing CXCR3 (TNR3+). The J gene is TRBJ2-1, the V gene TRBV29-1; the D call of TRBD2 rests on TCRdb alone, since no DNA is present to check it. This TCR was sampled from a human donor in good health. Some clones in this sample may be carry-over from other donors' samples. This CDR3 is CSVEDPQRPPYNEQFF.